These T cell receptor beta chains were read from a single sample in a study of T cells after yellow fever vaccination. TCRdb independently ran MiXCR on the 5' RACE reads; one entry per CDR3 protein. The table includes 150,000 to 200,000 distinct CDR3 sequences, about a tenth detected once. Specimen: CD8+ T cells sorted from PBMCs, collected 45 days after the yellow fever booster vaccination. Source of these receptors: a man aged 18 to 29 who received the YFV17D yellow fever vaccine. CDR3s include the opening cysteine and the closing phenylalanine or tryptophan. The D gene is left open where the match is weak. Rows may omit the clone size; those that give it use once, few, many or a size class.

TGTGCCAGCACCGAACTGACGGAAGCGAACACCGGGGAGCTGTTTTTT	CASTELTEANTGELFF	TRBJ2-2	few	.	TRBV6-2/TRBV6-3
TGTGCCAGTAGTATAACAGGGTCAAACACCGGGGAGCTGTTTTTT	CASSITGSNTGELFF	TRBJ2-2	few	.	TRBV19
TGTGCCAGCAGCTTAGGGCCCCTCGGGTATCCCCAGCATTTT	CASSLGPLGYPQHF	TRBJ1-5	.	.	TRBV7-8
TGTGCCAGCAGCTTGCTCAGCGGGGACGAAGACTCAGATACGCAGTATTTT	CASSLLSGDEDSDTQYF	TRBJ2-3	.	TRBD2	TRBV7-2
TGTGCCAGCAGCGTAGTTCGGGTCATGAACACTGAAGCTTTCTTT	CASSVVRVMNTEAFF	TRBJ1-1	many	.	TRBV9
TGTGCCATCAGTGACGCGGGGATCCTCGGGGAGCTGTTTTTT	CAISDAGILGELFF	TRBJ2-2	.	.	TRBV10-3
TGTGCCAGCAGTCCCCAAGGGGGGGCGCCGGTAAAACTGTTTTTT	CASSPQGGAPVKLFF	TRBJ1-4	.	.	TRBV12-3/TRBV12-4
TGTGCCAGCAGCTTTCACCCGGGACACCCGAACACCGGGGAGCTGTTTTTT	CASSFHPGHPNTGELFF	TRBJ2-2	few	.	TRBV7-8
TGTGCCAGCAGCGAGTCAACTGGGGCCAACGTCCTGACTTTC	CASSESTGANVLTF	TRBJ2-6	.	.	TRBV12-3/TRBV12-4
TGTGCCAGCAGTCACCCGGGACGCAACACTGAAGCTTTCTTT	CASSHPGRNTEAFF	TRBJ1-1	.	.	TRBV2
TGCGCCAGCAGCTTGGCCCGACAGAACTATGGCTACACCTTC	CASSLARQNYGYTF	TRBJ1-2	.	.	TRBV5-1
TGCAGCGTTACCCTAACAGCTAGTTACAACAATGAGCAGTTCTTC	CSVTLTASYNNEQFF	TRBJ2-1	.	.	TRBV29-1
TGTGCCAGCAGCCTCCCGGGGGGCAATTCACCCCTCCACTTT	CASSLPGGNSPLHF	TRBJ1-6	.	.	TRBV5-4
TGTGCCAGCAGCGCCGGGGGGTTGCAGCCCCAGCATTTT	CASSAGGLQPQHF	TRBJ1-5	.	.	TRBV7-2
TGTGCCAGCTGGCACAGGGCCTATGGCTACACCTTC	CASWHRAYGYTF	TRBJ1-2	few	.	TRBV18
TGTGCCAGCAGTTTAGGTCTGGGTAGGTTGGATGAGCAGTTCTTC	CASSLGLGRLDEQFF	TRBJ2-1	.	.	TRBV27
TGCGCCAGCAGCCAAGATCGATTTATCTCTCAGTCAGATACGCAGTATTTT	CASSQDRFISQSDTQYF	TRBJ2-3	few	.	TRBV4-3